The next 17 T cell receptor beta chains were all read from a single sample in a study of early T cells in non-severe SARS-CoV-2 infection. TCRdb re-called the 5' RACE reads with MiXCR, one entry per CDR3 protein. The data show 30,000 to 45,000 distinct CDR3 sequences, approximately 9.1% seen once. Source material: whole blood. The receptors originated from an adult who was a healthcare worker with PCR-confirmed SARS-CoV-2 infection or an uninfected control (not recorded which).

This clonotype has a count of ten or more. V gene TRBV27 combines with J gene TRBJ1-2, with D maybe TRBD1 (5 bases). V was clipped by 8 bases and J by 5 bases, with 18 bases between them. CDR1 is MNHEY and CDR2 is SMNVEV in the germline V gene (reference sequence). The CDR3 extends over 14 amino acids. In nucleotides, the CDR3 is TGTGCCAGCCGCCTAGGACACGATGGATATGGCTACACCTTC. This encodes CASRLGHDGYGYTF.

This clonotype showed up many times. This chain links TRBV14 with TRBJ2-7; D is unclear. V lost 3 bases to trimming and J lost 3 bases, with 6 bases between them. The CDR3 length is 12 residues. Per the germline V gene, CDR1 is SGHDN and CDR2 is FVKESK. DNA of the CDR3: TGTGCCAGCAGCCACCAGGTCTACGAGCAGTACTTC. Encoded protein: CASSHQVYEQYF.

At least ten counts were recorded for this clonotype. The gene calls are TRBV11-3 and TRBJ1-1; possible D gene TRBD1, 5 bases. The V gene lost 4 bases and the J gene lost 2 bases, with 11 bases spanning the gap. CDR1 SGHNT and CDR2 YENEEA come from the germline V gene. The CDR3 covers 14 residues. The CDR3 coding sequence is TGTGCCAGCAGCTCCAACGGGGCCAACACTGAAGCTTTCTTT. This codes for CASSSNGANTEAFF.

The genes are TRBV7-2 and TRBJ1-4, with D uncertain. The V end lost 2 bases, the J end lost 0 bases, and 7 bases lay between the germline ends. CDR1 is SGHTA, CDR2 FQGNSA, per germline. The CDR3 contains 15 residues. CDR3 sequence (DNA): TGTGCCAGCAGCTTAAGAGAAACAACTAATGAAAAACTGTTTTTT. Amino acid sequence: CASSLRETTNEKLFF.

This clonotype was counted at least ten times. The CDR3 nucleotides read TGTGCCAGCAGTGCGGGGACTACCGCGCCCGGGGAGCTGTTTTTT. Protein: CASSAGTTAPGELFF. The J gene is TRBJ2-2, the V gene TRBV2, with 7 nucleotides matching TRBD2. Trimming at V came to 4 bases and at J to 6 bases, leaving 8 bases not matched to a gene. This CDR3 is built from 15 residues. The germline gives CDR1 SNHLY, CDR2 FYNNEI.

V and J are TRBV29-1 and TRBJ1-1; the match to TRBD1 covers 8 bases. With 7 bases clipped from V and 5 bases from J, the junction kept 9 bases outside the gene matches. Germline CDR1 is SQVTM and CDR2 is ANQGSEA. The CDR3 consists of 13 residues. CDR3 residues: CSALTGVGTEAFF. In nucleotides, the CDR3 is TGCAGCGCCTTGACAGGGGTAGGGACTGAAGCTTTCTTT.

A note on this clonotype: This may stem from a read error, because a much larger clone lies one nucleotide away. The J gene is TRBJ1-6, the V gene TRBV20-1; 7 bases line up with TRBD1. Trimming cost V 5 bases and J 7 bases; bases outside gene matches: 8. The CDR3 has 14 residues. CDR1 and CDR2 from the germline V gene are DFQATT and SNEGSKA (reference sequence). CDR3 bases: TGCAGTGCTCGCAGGGGACAGAGCAATTCACCCCTCCACTTT. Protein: CSARRGQSNSPLHF.

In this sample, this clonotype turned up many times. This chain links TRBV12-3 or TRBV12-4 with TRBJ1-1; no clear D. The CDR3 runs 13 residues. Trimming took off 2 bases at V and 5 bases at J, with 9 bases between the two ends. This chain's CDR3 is CASSLPRETEAFF. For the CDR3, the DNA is TGTGCCAGCAGTTTACCCAGAGAAACTGAAGCTTTCTTT.

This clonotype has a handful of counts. The CDR3: CASSPLGRENEKLFF. The CDR3 bases are TGTGCCAGCAGCCCCCTCGGCCGGGAAAATGAAAAACTGTTTTTT. The rearrangement joins TRBV9 to TRBJ1-4; D not certain. The V gene lost 4 bases and the J gene lost 5 bases, with 15 bases spanning the gap. The CDR3 length is 15 residues. Germline V gene lookup returns CDR1 SGDLS and CDR2 YYNGEE.

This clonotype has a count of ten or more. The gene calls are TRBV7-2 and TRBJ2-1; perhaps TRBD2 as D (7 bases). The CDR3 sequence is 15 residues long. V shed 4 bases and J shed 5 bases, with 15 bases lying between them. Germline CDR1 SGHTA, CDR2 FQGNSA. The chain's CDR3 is CASSSVGGAHNEQFF. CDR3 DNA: TGTGCCAGCAGCTCGGTGGGGGGGGCCCACAATGAGCAGTTCTTC.

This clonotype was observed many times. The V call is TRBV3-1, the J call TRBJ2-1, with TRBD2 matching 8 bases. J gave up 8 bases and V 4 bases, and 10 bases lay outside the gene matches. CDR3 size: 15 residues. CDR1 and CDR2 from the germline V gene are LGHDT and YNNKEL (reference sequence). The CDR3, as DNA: TGTGCCAGCAGCCTTACCACCGGGGGGGCCTATGAGCAGTTCTTC. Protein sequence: CASSLTTGGAYEQFF.

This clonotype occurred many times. The CDR3 nucleotides are TGCGCCAGCAGCCAAGATGTCGAAGCGGGGGGGTCCTACAATGAGCAGTTCTTC. This translates into CASSQDVEAGGSYNEQFF. The chain recombines TRBV4-3 with TRBJ2-1; 10 bases agree with TRBD2. The germline V gene encodes CDR1 LGHNA and CDR2 YSLEER. CDR3 length: 18 residues. V lost 0 bases, J lost 1 base, and 6 bases stayed unmatched.

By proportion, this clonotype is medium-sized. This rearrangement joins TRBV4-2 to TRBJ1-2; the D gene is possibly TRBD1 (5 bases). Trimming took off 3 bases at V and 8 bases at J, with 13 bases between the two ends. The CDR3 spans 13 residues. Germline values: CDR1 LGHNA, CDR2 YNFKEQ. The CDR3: CASSHQGPDGYTF. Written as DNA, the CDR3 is TGTGCCAGCAGCCACCAGGGACCGGACGGCTACACCTTC.

CDR3 sequence: CAISGGGLPANTEAFF. The DNA of the CDR3 is TGTGCCATCAGTGGAGGGGGCCTGCCAGCGAACACTGAAGCTTTCTTT. This sequence joins TRBV10-3 and TRBJ1-1; 7 nucleotides align to TRBD1. CDR3 length equals 16 residues. The germline V gene encodes CDR1 ENHRY and CDR2 SYGVKD. V shed 4 bases and J 1 base; nucleotides not matched to a gene: 9.

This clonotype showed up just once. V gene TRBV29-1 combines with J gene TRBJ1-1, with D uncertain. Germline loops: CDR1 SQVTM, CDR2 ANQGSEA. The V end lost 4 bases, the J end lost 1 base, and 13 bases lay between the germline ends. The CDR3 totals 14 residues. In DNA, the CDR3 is TGCAGCGTTGGGGAGGGAGCCGGGAACACTGAAGCTTTCTTT. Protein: CSVGEGAGNTEAFF.

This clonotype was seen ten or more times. Here the CDR3 DNA reads TGTGCCAGCAGTTACTCTCCAGGGAACACAGATACGCAGTATTTT. This translates into CASSYSPGNTDTQYF. The chain has TRBV6-6 and TRBJ2-3, with D tentatively TRBD1 (5 bases). V lost 0 bases, J lost 2 bases, and 9 bases lay in between. The V gene's germline CDR1 is MNHNY and CDR2 SVGAGI (reference sequence). This CDR3 contains 15 residues.

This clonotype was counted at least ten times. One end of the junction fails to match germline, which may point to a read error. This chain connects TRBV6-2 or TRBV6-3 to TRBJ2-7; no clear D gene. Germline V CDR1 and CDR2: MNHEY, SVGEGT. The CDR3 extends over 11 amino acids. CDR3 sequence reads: CASTRPPEEVF. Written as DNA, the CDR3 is TGTGCCAGCACCAGACCCCCCGAAGAGGTATTC.